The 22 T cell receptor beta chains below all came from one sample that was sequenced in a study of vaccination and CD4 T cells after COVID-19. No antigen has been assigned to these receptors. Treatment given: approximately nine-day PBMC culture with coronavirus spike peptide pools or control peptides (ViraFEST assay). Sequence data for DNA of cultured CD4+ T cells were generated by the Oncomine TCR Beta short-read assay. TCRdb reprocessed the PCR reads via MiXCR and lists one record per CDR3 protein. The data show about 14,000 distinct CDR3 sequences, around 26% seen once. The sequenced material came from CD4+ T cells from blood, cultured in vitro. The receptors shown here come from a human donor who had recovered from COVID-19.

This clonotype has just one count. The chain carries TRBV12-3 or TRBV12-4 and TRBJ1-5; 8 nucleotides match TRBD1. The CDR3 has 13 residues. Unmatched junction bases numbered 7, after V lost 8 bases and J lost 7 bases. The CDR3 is CASGTGGTQPQHF. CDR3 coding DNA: TGTGCCAGCGGTACAGGGGGGACCCAGCCCCAGCATTTT.

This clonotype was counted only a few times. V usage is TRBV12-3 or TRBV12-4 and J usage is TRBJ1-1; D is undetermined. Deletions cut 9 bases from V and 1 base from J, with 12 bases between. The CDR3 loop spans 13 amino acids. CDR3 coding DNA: TGTGCCAGTATAAAAGTGGCGAACACTGAAGCTTTCTTT. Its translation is CASIKVANTEAFF.

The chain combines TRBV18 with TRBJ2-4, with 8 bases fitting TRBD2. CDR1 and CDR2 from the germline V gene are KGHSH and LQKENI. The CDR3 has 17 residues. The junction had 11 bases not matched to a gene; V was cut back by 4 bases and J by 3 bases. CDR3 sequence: CASSRIRGGQDKNIQYF. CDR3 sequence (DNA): TGTGCCAGCTCACGCATCCGGGGGGGCCAGGACAAAAACATTCAGTACTTC.

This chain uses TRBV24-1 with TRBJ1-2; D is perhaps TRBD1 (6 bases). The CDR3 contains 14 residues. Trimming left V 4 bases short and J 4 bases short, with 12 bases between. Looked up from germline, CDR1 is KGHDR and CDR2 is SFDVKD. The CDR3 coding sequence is TGTGCCACCAGTGACGAACAGGGAGCCTATGGCTACACCTTC. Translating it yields CATSDEQGAYGYTF.

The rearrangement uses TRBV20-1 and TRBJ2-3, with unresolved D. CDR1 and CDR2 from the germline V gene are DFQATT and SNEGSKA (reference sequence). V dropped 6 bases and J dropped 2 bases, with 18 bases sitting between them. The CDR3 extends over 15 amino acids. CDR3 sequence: CSARGRRGATDTQYF. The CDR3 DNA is TGCAGTGCCCGAGGTAGGCGAGGAGCCACAGATACGCAGTATTTT.

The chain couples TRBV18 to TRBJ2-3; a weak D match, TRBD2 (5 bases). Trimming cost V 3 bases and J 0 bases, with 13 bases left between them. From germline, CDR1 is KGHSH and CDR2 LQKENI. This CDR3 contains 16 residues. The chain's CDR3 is CASSPNGVHSTDTQYF. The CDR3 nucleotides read TGTGCCAGCTCACCTAACGGGGTCCATAGCACAGATACGCAGTATTTT.

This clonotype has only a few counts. The CDR3 here is CASSASGTIYGYTF. CDR3 nucleotides: TGTGCCAGCTCAGCCTCCGGGACCATCTATGGCTACACCTTC. This sequence joins TRBV18 and TRBJ1-2, with D possibly being TRBD1 (5 bases). There are 14 residues in the CDR3. Germline lookup yields CDR1 KGHSH and CDR2 LQKENI. Trimming cost V 5 bases and J 4 bases, with 14 bases left between them. The whole variable domain, remainder taken from reference TRBV18 and TRBJ1-2, is NAGVMQNPRHLVRRRGQEARLRCSPMKGHSHVYWYRQLPEEGLKFMVYLQKENIIDESGMPKERFSAEFPKEGPSILRIQQVVRGDSAAYFCASSASGTIYGYTFGSGTRLTVV.

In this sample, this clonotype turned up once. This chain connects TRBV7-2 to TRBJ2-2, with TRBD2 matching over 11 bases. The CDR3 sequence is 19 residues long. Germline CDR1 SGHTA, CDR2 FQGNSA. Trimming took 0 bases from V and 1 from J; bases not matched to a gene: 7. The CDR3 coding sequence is TGTGCCAGCAGCTTAGCCCTCCTAGCGGGGGGCCGGAACACCGGGGAGCTGTTTTTT. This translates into CASSLALLAGGRNTGELFF.

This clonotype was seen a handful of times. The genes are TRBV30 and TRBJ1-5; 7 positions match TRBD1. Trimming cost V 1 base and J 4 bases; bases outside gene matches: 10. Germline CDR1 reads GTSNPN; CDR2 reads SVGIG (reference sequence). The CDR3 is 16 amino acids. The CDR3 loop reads CAWSDRQGFGNQPQHF. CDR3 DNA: TGTGCCTGGAGTGATAGACAGGGTTTTGGGAATCAGCCCCAGCATTTT.

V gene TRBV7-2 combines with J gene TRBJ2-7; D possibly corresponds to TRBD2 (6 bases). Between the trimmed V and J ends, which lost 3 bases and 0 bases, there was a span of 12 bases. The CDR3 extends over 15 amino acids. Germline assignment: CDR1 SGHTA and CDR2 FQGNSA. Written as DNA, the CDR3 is TGTGCCAGCAGCTTGAGAGGGACTCTCTCCTACGAGCAGTACTTC. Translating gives CASSLRGTLSYEQYF.

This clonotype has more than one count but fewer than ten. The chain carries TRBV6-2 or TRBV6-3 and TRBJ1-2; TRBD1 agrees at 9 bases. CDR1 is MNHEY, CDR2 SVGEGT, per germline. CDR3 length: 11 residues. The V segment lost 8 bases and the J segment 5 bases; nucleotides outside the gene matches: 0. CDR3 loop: CASGTGYGYTF. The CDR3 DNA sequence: TGTGCCAGCGGGACAGGGTATGGCTACACCTTC.

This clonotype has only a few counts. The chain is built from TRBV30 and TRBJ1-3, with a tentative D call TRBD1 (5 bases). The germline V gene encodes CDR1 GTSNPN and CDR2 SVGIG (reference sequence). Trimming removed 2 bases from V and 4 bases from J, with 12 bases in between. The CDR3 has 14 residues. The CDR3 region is CAWSQGGQGNTIYF. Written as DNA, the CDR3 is TGTGCCTGGAGTCAGGGCGGCCAGGGAAACACCATATATTTT.

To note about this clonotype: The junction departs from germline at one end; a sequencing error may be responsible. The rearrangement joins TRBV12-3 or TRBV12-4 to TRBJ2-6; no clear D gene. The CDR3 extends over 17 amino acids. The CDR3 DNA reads TGTGCCGGCAGTCCTGGGGTAGGTAGCTCTGGGGCCAACGTCCTGACTTTC. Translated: CAGSPGVGSSGANVLTF.

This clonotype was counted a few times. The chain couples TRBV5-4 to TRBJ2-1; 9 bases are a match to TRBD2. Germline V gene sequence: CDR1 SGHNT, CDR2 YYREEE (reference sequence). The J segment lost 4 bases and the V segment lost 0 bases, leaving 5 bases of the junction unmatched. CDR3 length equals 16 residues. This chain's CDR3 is CASSLVGGGAYNEQFF. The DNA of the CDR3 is TGTGCCAGCAGCTTGGTAGGCGGGGGGGCTTACAATGAGCAGTTCTTC.

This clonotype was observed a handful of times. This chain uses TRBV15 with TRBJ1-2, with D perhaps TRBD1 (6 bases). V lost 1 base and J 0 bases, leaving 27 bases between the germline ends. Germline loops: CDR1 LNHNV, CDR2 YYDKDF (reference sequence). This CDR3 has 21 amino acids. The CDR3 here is CATSRASGPPRTATSNYGYTF. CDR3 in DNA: TGTGCCACCAGCAGAGCCTCCGGGCCGCCTCGGACAGCTACTTCTAACTATGGCTACACCTTC.

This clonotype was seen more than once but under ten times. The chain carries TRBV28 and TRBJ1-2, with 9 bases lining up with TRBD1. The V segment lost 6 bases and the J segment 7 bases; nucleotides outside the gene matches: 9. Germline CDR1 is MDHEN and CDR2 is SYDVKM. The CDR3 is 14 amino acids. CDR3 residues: CASRLGGTGSGYTF. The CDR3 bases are TGTGCCAGCAGACTAGGAGGGACAGGGTCTGGCTACACCTTC.

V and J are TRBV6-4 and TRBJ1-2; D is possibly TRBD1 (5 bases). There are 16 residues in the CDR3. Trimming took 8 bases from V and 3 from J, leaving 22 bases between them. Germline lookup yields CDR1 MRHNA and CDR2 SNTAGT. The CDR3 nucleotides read TGTGCCAGCTTGGGAGCTTTGCCAGGGAACCACTATGGCTACACCTTC. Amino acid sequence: CASLGALPGNHYGYTF.

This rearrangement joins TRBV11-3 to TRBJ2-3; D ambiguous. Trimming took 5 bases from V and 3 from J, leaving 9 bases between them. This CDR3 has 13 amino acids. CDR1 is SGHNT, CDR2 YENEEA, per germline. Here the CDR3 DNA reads TGTGCCAGCAGCATCGACATGACAGATACGCAGTATTTT. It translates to CASSIDMTDTQYF. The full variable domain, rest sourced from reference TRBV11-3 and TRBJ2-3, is EAGVVQSPRYKIIEKKQPVAFWCNPISGHNTLYWYLQNLGQGPELLIRYENEEAVDDSQLPKDRFSAERLKGVDSTLKIQPAELGDSAVYLCASSIDMTDTQYFGPGTRLTVL.

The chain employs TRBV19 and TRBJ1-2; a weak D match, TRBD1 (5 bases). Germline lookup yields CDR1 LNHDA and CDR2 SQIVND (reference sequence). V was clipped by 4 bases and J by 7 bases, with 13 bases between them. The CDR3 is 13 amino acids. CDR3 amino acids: CASSRSGEGGYTF. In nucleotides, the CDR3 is TGTGCCAGTAGTAGATCGGGGGAGGGTGGCTACACCTTC.

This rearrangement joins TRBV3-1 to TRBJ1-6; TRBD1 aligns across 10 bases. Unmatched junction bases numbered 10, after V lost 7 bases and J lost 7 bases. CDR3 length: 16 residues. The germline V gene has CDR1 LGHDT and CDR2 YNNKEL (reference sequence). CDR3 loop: CASKKRDRGTNSPLHF. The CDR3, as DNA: TGTGCCAGCAAAAAGCGGGACAGGGGAACGAATTCACCCCTCCACTTT. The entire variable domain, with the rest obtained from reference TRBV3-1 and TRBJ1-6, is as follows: DTAVSQTPKYLVTQMGNDKSIKCEQNLGHDTMYWYKQDSKKFLKIMFSYNNKELIINETVPNRFSPKSPDKAHLNLHINSLELGDSAVYFCASKKRDRGTNSPLHFGNGTRLTVT.

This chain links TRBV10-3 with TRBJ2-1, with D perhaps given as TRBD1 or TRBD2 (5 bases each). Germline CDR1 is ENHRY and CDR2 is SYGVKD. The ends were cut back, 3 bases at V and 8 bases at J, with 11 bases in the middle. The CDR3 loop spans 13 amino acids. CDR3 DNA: TGTGCCATCAGTGACAGGGTGAGGGATGAGCAGTTCTTC. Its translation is CAISDRVRDEQFF.

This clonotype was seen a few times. The DNA of the CDR3 is TGTGCCAGCAGCTCCTTTTGGTATGGCTACACCTTC. Protein sequence: CASSSFWYGYTF. V and J are TRBV7-9 and TRBJ1-2; D remains ambiguous. The CDR3 runs to 12 residues. The V gene lost 4 bases and the J gene lost 5 bases, with 8 bases spanning the gap. From germline, CDR1 is SEHNR and CDR2 FQNEAQ (reference sequence).